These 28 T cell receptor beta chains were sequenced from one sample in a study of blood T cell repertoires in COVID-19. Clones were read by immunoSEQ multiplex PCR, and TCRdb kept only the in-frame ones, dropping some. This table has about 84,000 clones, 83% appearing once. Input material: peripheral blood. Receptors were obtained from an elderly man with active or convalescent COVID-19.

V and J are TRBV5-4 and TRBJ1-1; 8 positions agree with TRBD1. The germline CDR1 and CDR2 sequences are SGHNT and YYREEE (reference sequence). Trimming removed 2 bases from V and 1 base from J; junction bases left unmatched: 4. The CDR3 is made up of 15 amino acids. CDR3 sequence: CASSLGQGRNTEAFF. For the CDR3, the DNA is TGTGCCAGCAGCTTAGGACAGGGCCGGAACACTGAAGCTTTCTTT.

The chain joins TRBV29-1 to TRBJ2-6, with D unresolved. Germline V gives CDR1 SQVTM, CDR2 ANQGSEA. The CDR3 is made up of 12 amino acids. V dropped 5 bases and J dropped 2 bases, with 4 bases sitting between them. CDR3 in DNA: TGCAGCGTTCCCACTGGGGCCAACGTCCTGACTTTC. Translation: CSVPTGANVLTF.

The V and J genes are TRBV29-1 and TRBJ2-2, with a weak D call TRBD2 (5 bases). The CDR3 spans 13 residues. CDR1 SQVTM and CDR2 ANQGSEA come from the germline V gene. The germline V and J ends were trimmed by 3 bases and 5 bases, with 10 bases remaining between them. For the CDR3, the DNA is TGCAGCGTTGACGAGGGCTGGACCGGGGAGCTGTTTTTT. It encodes CSVDEGWTGELFF.

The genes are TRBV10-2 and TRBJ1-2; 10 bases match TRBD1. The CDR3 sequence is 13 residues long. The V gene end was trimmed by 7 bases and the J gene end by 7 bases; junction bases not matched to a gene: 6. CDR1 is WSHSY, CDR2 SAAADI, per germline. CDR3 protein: CASKPGQGGGYTF. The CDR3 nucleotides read TGCGCCAGCAAGCCAGGACAGGGGGGTGGCTACACCTTC.

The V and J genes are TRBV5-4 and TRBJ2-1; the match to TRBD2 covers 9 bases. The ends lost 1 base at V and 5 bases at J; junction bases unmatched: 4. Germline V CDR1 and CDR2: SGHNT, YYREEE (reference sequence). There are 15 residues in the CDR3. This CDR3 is CASSLSSGGHNEQFF. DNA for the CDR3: TGTGCCAGCAGCTTGTCGAGCGGGGGGCACAATGAGCAGTTCTTC.

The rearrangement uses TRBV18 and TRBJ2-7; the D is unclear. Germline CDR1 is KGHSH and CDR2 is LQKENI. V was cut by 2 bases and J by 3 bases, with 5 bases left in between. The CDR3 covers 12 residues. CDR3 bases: TGTGCCAGCTCACCAGGCAGCTACGAGCAGTACTTC. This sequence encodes CASSPGSYEQYF.

CDR3: CASSPGTGAFEAFF. As DNA, the CDR3 is TGTGCCAGCAGCCCCGGGACAGGAGCCTTCGAAGCTTTCTTT. This chain joins TRBV28 and TRBJ1-1; 8 bases fit TRBD1. J gave up 8 bases and V 6 bases, and 11 bases lay outside the gene matches. The CDR3 totals 14 residues. In germline, CDR1 is MDHEN, CDR2 SYDVKM.

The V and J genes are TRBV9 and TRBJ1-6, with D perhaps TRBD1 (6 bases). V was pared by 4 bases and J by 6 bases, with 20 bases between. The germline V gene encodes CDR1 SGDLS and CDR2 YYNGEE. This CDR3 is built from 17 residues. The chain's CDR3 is CASSKRQESFLNSPLHF. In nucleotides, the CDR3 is TGTGCCAGCAGCAAACGACAGGAATCCTTTCTTAATTCACCCCTCCACTTT. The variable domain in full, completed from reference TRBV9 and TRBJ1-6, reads DSGVTQTPKHLITATGQRVTLRCSPRSGDLSVYWYQQSLDQGLQFLIQYYNGEERAKGNILERFSAQQFPDLHSELNLSSLELGDSALYFCASSKRQESFLNSPLHFGNGTRLTVT.

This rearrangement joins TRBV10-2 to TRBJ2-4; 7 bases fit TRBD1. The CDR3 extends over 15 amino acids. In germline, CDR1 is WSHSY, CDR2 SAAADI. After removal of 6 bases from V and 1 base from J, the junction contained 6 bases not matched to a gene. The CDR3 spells CASRDREGAKNIQYF. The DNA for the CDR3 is TGCGCCAGCAGAGACAGGGAAGGGGCCAAAAACATTCAGTACTTC.

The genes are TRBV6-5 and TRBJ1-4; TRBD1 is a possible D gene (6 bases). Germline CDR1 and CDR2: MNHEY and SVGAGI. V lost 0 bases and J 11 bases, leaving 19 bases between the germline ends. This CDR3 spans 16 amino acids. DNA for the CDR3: TGTGCCAGCAGTTACTCGGTGCCCTCCGAGGGGGGGAAACTGTTTTTT. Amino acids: CASSYSVPSEGGKLFF.

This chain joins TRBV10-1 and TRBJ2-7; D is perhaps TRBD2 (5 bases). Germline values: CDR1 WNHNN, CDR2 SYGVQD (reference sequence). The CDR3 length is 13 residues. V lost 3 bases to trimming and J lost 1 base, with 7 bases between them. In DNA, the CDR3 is TGCGCCAGCAGTGAAAGCGGATCCTACGAGCAGTACTTC. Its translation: CASSESGSYEQYF.

The DNA for the CDR3 is TGTGCCAGCAGTCGACAGGGGAGTAACTATGGCTACACCTTC. It encodes CASSRQGSNYGYTF. V usage is TRBV2 and J usage is TRBJ1-2; 8 nucleotides line up with TRBD1. CDR1 and CDR2 (germline): SNHLY, FYNNEI. CDR3 length: 14 residues. The ends lost 5 bases at V and 1 base at J; junction bases unmatched: 3. Looking up the rest from reference TRBV2 and TRBJ1-2 gives the full variable domain: EPEVTQTPSHQVTQMGQEVILRCVPISNHLYFYWYRQILGQKVEFLVSFYNNEISEKSEIFDDQFSVERPDGSNFTLKIRSTKLEDSAMYFCASSRQGSNYGYTFGSGTRLTVV.

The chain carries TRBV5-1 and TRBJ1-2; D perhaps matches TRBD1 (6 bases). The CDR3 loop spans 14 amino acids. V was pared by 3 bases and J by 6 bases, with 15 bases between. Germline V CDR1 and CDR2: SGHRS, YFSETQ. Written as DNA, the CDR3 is TGCGCCAGCAGCTCCGAACAGGGCCAGGATGGCTACACCTTC. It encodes CASSSEQGQDGYTF.

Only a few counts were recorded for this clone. The CDR3 is CASSQSGRPQHFVPGELFF. The CDR3 DNA is TGTGCCAGCAGCCAAAGCGGGAGGCCCCAACATTTTGTGCCCGGGGAGCTGTTTTTT. V usage is TRBV7-2 and J usage is TRBJ2-2; TRBD2 matches at 9 bases. The junction had 19 bases not matched to a gene; V was cut back by 5 bases and J by 6 bases. The germline V gene has CDR1 SGHTA and CDR2 FQGNSA. The CDR3 has 19 residues.

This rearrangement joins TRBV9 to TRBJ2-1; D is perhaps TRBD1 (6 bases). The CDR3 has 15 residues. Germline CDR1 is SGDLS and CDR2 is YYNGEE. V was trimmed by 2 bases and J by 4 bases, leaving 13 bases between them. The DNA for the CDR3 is TGTGCCAGCAGCGTGGGACAACAGACATACAATGAGCAGTTCTTC. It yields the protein CASSVGQQTYNEQFF. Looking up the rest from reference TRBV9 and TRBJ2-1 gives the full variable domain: DSGVTQTPKHLITATGQRVTLRCSPRSGDLSVYWYQQSLDQGLQFLIQYYNGEERAKGNILERFSAQQFPDLHSELNLSSLELGDSALYFCASSVGQQTYNEQFFGPGTRLTVL.

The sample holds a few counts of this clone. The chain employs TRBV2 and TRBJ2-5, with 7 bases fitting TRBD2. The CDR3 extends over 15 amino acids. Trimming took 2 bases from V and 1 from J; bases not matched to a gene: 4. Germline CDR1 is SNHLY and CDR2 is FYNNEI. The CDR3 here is CASSELRTSQETQYF. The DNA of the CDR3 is TGTGCCAGCAGTGAATTAAGGACTAGCCAAGAGACCCAGTACTTC.

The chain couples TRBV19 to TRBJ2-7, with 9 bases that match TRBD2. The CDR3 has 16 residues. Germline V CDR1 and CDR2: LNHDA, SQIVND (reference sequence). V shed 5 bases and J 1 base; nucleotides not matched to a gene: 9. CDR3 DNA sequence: TGTGCCAGTAGTCCCGCTTTAGCGGGAGATTCCTACGAGCAGTACTTC. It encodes CASSPALAGDSYEQYF.

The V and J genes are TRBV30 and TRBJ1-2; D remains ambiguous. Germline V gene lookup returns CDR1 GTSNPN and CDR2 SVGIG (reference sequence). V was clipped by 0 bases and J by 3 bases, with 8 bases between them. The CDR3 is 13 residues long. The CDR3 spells CAWSVATDYGYTF. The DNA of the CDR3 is TGTGCCTGGAGTGTAGCTACAGACTATGGCTACACCTTC.

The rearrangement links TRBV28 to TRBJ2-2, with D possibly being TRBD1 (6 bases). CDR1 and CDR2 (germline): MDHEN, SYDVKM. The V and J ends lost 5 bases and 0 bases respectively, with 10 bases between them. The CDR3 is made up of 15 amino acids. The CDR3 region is CASSTDSANTGELFF. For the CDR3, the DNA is TGTGCCAGCAGTACGGACAGCGCGAACACCGGGGAGCTGTTTTTT.

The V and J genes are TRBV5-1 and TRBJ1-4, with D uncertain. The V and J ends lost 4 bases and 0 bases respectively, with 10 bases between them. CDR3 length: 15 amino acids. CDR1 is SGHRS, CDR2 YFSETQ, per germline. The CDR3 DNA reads TGCGCCAGCAGCCCCAACAGTGCAACTAATGAAAAACTGTTTTTT. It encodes CASSPNSATNEKLFF.

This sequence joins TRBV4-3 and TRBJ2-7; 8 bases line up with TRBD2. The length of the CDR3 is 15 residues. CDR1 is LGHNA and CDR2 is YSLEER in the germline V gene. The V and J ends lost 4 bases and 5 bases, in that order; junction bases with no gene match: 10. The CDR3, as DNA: TGCGCCAGCAGCCCGGGGACTAGTGCCGGGAACGAGCAGTACTTC. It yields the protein CASSPGTSAGNEQYF.

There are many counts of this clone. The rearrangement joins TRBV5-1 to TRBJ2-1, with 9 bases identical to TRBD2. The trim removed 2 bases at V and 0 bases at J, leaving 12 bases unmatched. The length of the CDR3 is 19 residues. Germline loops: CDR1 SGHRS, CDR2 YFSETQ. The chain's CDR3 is CASSFPPAGGSSSYNEQFF. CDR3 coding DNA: TGCGCCAGCAGCTTTCCCCCAGCGGGGGGATCCAGCTCCTACAATGAGCAGTTCTTC.

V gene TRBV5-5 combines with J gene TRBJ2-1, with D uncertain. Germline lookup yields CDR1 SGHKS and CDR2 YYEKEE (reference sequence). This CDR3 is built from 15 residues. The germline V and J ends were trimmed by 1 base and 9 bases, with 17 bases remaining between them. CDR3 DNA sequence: TGTGCCAGCAGCTTGAGGTCCGTGGAAACGGGTGAGCAGTTCTTC. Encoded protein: CASSLRSVETGEQFF.

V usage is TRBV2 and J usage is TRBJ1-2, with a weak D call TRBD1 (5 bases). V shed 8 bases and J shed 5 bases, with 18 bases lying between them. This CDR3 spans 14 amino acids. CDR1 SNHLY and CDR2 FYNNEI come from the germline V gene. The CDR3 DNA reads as TGTGCCAGCGGTCGGAGACAGCGCTATTATGGCTACACCTTC. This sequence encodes CASGRRQRYYGYTF.

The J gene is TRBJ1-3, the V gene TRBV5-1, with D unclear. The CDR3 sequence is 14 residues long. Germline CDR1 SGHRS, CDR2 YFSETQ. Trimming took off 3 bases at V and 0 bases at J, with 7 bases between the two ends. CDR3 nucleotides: TGCGCCAGCAGCTCTGAGTACTCTGGAAACACCATATATTTT. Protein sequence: CASSSEYSGNTIYF.

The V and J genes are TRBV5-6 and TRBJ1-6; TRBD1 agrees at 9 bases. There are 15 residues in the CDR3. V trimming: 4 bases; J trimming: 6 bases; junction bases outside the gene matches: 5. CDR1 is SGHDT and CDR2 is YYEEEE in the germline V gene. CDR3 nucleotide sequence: TGTGCCAGCAGCATCCGGGACAGGGTTAATTCACCCCTCCACTTT. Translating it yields CASSIRDRVNSPLHF.

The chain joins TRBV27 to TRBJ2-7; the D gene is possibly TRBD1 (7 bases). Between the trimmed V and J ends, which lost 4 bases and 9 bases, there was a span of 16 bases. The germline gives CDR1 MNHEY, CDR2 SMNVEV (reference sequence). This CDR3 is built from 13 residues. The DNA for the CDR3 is TGTGCCAGCAGTTGGGGGCAGGGGGGATTGCAGTACTTC. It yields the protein CASSWGQGGLQYF.

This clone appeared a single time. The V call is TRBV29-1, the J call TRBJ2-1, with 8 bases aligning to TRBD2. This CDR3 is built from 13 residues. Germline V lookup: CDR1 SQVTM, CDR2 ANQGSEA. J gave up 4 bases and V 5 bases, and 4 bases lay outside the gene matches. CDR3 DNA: TGCAGCGTTCATAGCGGGACTTACAATGAGCAGTTCTTC. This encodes CSVHSGTYNEQFF.